Shown below are 16 T cell receptor beta chains from a single sample sequenced in a study of identifying expanded T cells in peripheral blood. Sequencing used immunoSEQ multiplex PCR; TCRdb keeps in-frame clones, though not all of them. The repertoire holds roughly 61,000 clones, with approximately 89% as singletons. The sample was blood. These TCRs come from a person between 18 and 75 years old in good health.

This chain joins TRBV2 and TRBJ2-1; tentatively, D is TRBD2 (6 bases). V shed 4 bases and J shed 8 bases, with 12 bases lying between them. This CDR3 contains 13 residues. Germline V gene data show CDR1 as SNHLY and CDR2 as FYNNEI. The CDR3 sequence is CASSVTGEDEQFF. The CDR3 region has the DNA TGTGCCAGCAGTGTTACGGGGGAAGATGAGCAGTTCTTC.

The V call is TRBV6-1, the J call TRBJ2-2; D not certain. This CDR3 comprises 13 residues. Germline assignment: CDR1 MNHNS and CDR2 SASEGT. V was trimmed by 2 bases and J by 2 bases, leaving 3 bases between them. The CDR3 bases are TGTGCCAGCAGTGAAAGTAACACCGGGGAGCTGTTTTTT. Its protein product is CASSESNTGELFF.

This clone showed up just a few times. The chain combines TRBV2 with TRBJ2-7; D is perhaps TRBD1 (5 bases). The length of the CDR3 is 13 residues. Per germline, CDR1 SNHLY and CDR2 FYNNEI. The V and J ends lost 6 bases and 2 bases respectively, with 11 bases between them. CDR3 sequence (DNA): TGTGCCAGCAGCTCTGCAGGGACCTACGAGCAGTACTTC. This sequence encodes CASSSAGTYEQYF.

The chain couples TRBV15 to TRBJ2-3; 16 bases are a match to TRBD2. Looked up from germline, CDR1 is LNHNV and CDR2 is YYDKDF (reference sequence). V was clipped by 5 bases and J by 3 bases; unmatched bases: 2. This CDR3 region has 16 residues. This chain's CDR3 is CATSSGLAGGTDTQYF. DNA of the CDR3: TGTGCCACCAGCTCGGGACTAGCGGGGGGGACAGATACGCAGTATTTT.

The V call is TRBV6-6, the J call TRBJ2-3; D call uncertain. CDR3 length equals 15 residues. V was shortened by 2 bases and J by 9 bases, with 18 bases between the two germline ends. Germline CDR1 is MNHNY and CDR2 is SVGAGI (reference sequence). This CDR3 is CASSYDTQIRETQYF. The CDR3 region has the DNA TGTGCCAGCAGTTACGACACCCAAATTCGAGAAACGCAGTATTTT.

This chain links TRBV2 with TRBJ2-1; TRBD1 matches 8 bases. Germline lookup yields CDR1 SNHLY and CDR2 FYNNEI. V shed 6 bases, J shed 3 bases, and the junction held 13 bases outside the gene matches. There are 17 residues in the CDR3. For the CDR3, the DNA is TGTGCCAGCAGGCCCCCGACCCGGACAGGGCTCTACAATGAGCAGTTCTTC. As protein: CASRPPTRTGLYNEQFF.

In this sample, this clone turned up a few times. This rearrangement joins TRBV4-3 to TRBJ2-5; 10 bases fit TRBD1. The CDR3 length is 15 residues. The germline V gene encodes CDR1 LGHNA and CDR2 YSLEER. V trimming: 2 bases; J trimming: 4 bases; junction bases outside the gene matches: 4. The CDR3 nucleotides are TGCGCCAGCAGCCAACAGGACAGGGGGAGAGAGACCCAGTACTTC. This translates into CASSQQDRGRETQYF.

V gene TRBV9 combines with J gene TRBJ1-2; D remains unclear. Germline V gene lookup returns CDR1 SGDLS and CDR2 YYNGEE. The CDR3 loop spans 15 amino acids. V was cut by 0 bases and J by 0 bases, with 9 bases left in between. This chain's CDR3 is CASSVDPGSNYGYTF. The DNA for the CDR3 is TGTGCCAGCAGCGTAGACCCAGGTTCTAACTATGGCTACACCTTC.

This clone was recorded only once. This chain links TRBV5-1 with TRBJ2-3; D is undetermined. There are 13 residues in the CDR3. V lost 1 base and J 1 base, leaving 4 bases between the germline ends. Per the germline V gene, CDR1 is SGHRS and CDR2 is YFSETQ. The CDR3 DNA is TGCGCCAGCAGCTTGACCGGCACAGATACGCAGTATTTT. Translating it yields CASSLTGTDTQYF.

The CDR3 coding sequence is TGTGCCAGCAGCTTCGTTACCACTCAACCGTACGAGCAGTACTTC. This encodes CASSFVTTQPYEQYF. The chain joins TRBV7-8 to TRBJ2-7; no clear D gene. Between the trimmed V and J ends, which lost 3 bases and 4 bases, there was a span of 16 bases. Germline V gene data show CDR1 as SGHVS and CDR2 as FQNEAQ. The CDR3 length is 15 residues.

The rearrangement links TRBV9 to TRBJ2-3, with TRBD2 as a possible D gene (6 bases). Germline CDR1 is SGDLS and CDR2 is YYNGEE. The CDR3 contains 16 residues. The V end was cut by 5 bases, the J end by 0 bases, with 16 bases between. CDR3 in DNA: TGTGCCAGCAGTTTTGAAACGGGACTCAGCACAGATACGCAGTATTTT. Encoded protein: CASSFETGLSTDTQYF.

This clone was picked up a small number of times. The chain joins TRBV15 to TRBJ1-6, with TRBD1 matching 8 bases. The CDR3 covers 14 residues. From germline, CDR1 is LNHNV and CDR2 YYDKDF (reference sequence). The V gene end was trimmed by 5 bases and the J gene end by 10 bases; junction bases not matched to a gene: 7. The CDR3 DNA reads as TGTGCCACCAGCGAAAGACAGGGGAGATCACCCCTCCACTTT. Encoded protein: CATSERQGRSPLHF.

This clone was detected once. V usage is TRBV6-1 and J usage is TRBJ1-4, with D unclear. V lost 3 bases, J lost 5 bases, and 7 bases lay in between. The CDR3 runs to 13 residues. Germline loops: CDR1 MNHNS, CDR2 SASEGT. The CDR3 DNA follows: TGTGCCAGCAGTGATTGGAGAAATGAAAAACTGTTTTTT. Translation gives CASSDWRNEKLFF.

This chain uses TRBV6-1 with TRBJ2-5; D remains unclear. Trimming took 8 bases from V and 0 from J, leaving 13 bases between them. The CDR3 length is 14 residues. Germline lookup yields CDR1 MNHNS and CDR2 SASEGT. This CDR3 reads CASGYAQYQETQYF. CDR3 in DNA: TGTGCCAGCGGCTATGCTCAGTACCAAGAGACCCAGTACTTC.

This clone was seen just once. The chain recombines TRBV13 with TRBJ2-1; 7 nucleotides agree with TRBD2. The V gene's germline CDR1 is PRHDT and CDR2 FYEKMQ (reference sequence). V shed 2 bases and J 9 bases; nucleotides not matched to a gene: 4. The CDR3 sequence is 13 residues long. The CDR3 nucleotides read TGTGCCAGCAGCTTACGAGGGACTACTGAGCAGTTCTTC. Translating it yields CASSLRGTTEQFF.

The chain combines TRBV19 with TRBJ1-5; D gene unclear. The germline V and J ends were trimmed by 7 bases and 0 bases, with 7 bases remaining between them. Germline V gene lookup returns CDR1 LNHDA and CDR2 SQIVND (reference sequence). This CDR3 contains 13 residues. The CDR3: CASTMTSNQPQHF. The CDR3 DNA is TGTGCCAGTACCATGACTAGCAATCAGCCCCAGCATTTT.